The subject of this entry is one T cell receptor (beta chain). Repertoires were generated with immunoSEQ multiplex PCR, while TCRdb's copy carries only in-frame clones and drops some. The sample consists of 140,000 to 150,000 clones, over 80% of them appearing once. This record comes from a study of blood T cell repertoires in COVID-19. Germline CDR1 and CDR2: SEHNR and FQNEAQ (reference sequence). The CDR3 spans 18 residues. The V end lost 1 base, the J end lost 0 bases, and 18 bases lay between the germline ends. The sequence came from a woman between 40 and 50 years old with active or convalescent COVID-19. The sample was peripheral blood. The J gene is TRBJ1-1, the V gene TRBV7-9; perhaps TRBD1 as D (5 bases). As DNA, the CDR3 is TGTGCCAGCAGCTTAGACTTGTGGGGACTCAGTATGAACACTGAAGCTTTCTTT. It is translated as CASSLDLWGLSMNTEAFF.